This T cell receptor beta chain came from a study of response to subunit inactivated influenza vaccine (dated by TCRdb to 2016 to 2018). Some background on the complete study: The study used deep quantitative T cell receptor repertoire profiling to track responses to a trivalent subunit inactivated influenza vaccine. Points the paper makes about the study in general: It was suggested by the authors that each seasonal influenza vaccination may recruit only a limited number of new T cells.

The time point label here, explained by the study, means: 45 days after influenza vaccine administration. The germline V gene specifies MDHEN as CDR1 and SYDVKM as CDR2. Measured from the cysteine to the phenylalanine, the CDR3 is 15 residues long. Only the CDR3 portion is preserved as DNA: 45 bases, with reading frame beginning at the first base. Trimming leaves V shorter by 6 bases and J shorter by 3 bases, with the junction holding 7 bases beyond the gene matches. As for this clonotype: The antigen it recognizes is unknown. There are no base qualities to consult, and no much larger clone falls within one base.

Library preparation was by RT-PCR. For sequencing, an Illumina HiSeq 2500 was employed. TCRdb ran its own pipeline on the public reads, namely fastp trimming at Q25 and MiXCR clone calling, and kept in-frame beta chains. Duplicate CDR3 protein sequences are folded into a single record with the most common DNA and genes. This sample lists around 500,000 distinct CDR3 sequences; roughly 9.7% were detected once. The top ten hold 10% to 15% of the sample. The rearranged chain carries TRBV28 and TRBJ2-2, and 7 junctional nucleotides match TRBD1. The source material was PBMCs from blood, sampled more than 35 days after vaccination. The clonotype was recovered from a man aged 50-59 years who received an inactivated influenza vaccine. Donor details come from another sample of the same person, matched by shared clones. The bases are TGTGCCAGCAGGGGGACCAGGGGGTACACCGGGGAGCTGTTTTTT. Its protein product is CASRGTRGYTGELFF.